Listed below are T cell receptor beta chains from one sample, sequenced in a study of cytomegalovirus exposure and HLA in healthy donors. TCRdb keeps only in-frame clones here, not all; method: immunoSEQ multiplex PCR. The table lists 140,000 to 150,000 clones, over 90% of them singletons. Sequencing was carried out using PBMCs. These receptors were taken from a man aged 18-30 years in good health and CMV-seropositive. Each CDR3 is given with its conserved first and last residue. A D gene is named only where the DNA matches it firmly. Clone size is shown for a subset of rows, as once, few, many or a class of expanded clone.

V	size	D	J	DNA	CDR3
TRBV27	few	-	TRBJ2-2	TGTGCCAGCAGTTTAGGCGGAATCGGGGAGCTGTTTTTT	CASSLGGIGELFF
TRBV6-1	-	TRBD1	TRBJ1-1	TGTGCCAGCGGGGACAGGGAAGCTTTCTTT	CASGDREAFF
TRBV29-1	-	-	TRBJ2-2	TGCAGCGCCAGACAGCCCACCGGGGAGCTGTTTTTT	CSARQPTGELFF
TRBV2	-	TRBD1	TRBJ2-1	TGTGCCAGCAGCCAGACCACAGGGGTTAATGAGCAGTTCTTC	CASSQTTGVNEQFF
TRBV27	-	TRBD1	TRBJ1-1	TGTGCCAGCAGTTTTATAGGACAGGGCGGGGGCACTGAAGCTTTCTTT	CASSFIGQGGGTEAFF
TRBV9	-	TRBD2	TRBJ2-5	TGTGCCAGCGGCCGGGGAGGGGCGGAGACCCAGTACTTC	CASGRGGAETQYF
TRBV6-1	-	TRBD2	TRBJ2-5	TGTGCCAGCAGTGAAGCCGAAGGGACTAGCGGGAGAGGAGAGACCCAGTACTTC	CASSEAEGTSGRGETQYF
TRBV6-6	-	-	TRBJ1-4	TGTGCCAGCAGTTACCTTCAGGGTAATGAAAAACTGTTTTTT	CASSYLQGNEKLFF
TRBV7-6	once	TRBD2	TRBJ2-3	TGTGCCAGCAGCCTAACGACTAGCGGGAGGACCGGGGCAGATACGCAGTATTTT	CASSLTTSGRTGADTQYF
TRBV2	-	-	TRBJ1-5	TGTGCCAGCAGTGGGCAGGGAAATCAGCCCCAGCATTTT	CASSGQGNQPQHF
TRBV5-5	-	TRBD2	TRBJ2-5	TGTGCCAGCAGCTTGACTAGCGGGAGGTGGGAGACCCAGTACTTC	CASSLTSGRWETQYF
TRBV28	-	TRBD2	TRBJ2-1	TGTGCCAGCAGTTTCCTCCCTTCTAGCGGGAGGTCCTACAATGAGCAGTTCTTC	CASSFLPSSGRSYNEQFF
TRBV5-6	-	-	TRBJ1-4	TGTGCCAGCAGCTCCTGGGGGGGGGCTGAAAAACTGTTTTTT	CASSSWGGAEKLFF
TRBV27	-	-	TRBJ2-2	TGTGCCAGCAGTTTTGCGGCTTACACCGGGGAGCTGTTTTTT	CASSFAAYTGELFF
TRBV29-1	few	TRBD1	TRBJ2-1	TGCAGCGTCCAGCCGACAGGGGGCCATGAGCAGTTCTTC	CSVQPTGGHEQFF
TRBV11-3	-	TRBD2	TRBJ2-7	TGTGCCAGCAGCTTACGGACTAGCGGGGGAGCCTACGAGCAGTACTTC	CASSLRTSGGAYEQYF
TRBV27	-	TRBD2	TRBJ2-3	TGTGCCAGCAGTCCATTGACTAGCGGCACTCGCACAGATACGCAGTATTTT	CASSPLTSGTRTDTQYF
TRBV25-1	-	-	TRBJ1-1	TGTGCCAGCAGTGACACCCTCTCGACAGCGAACACTGAAGCTTTCTTT	CASSDTLSTANTEAFF
TRBV30	-	-	TRBJ1-6	TGTGCCTGGAGTTTCCCGCGGGGGCGCGGGGCAAATTCACCCCTCCACTTT	CAWSFPRGRGANSPLHF
TRBV6-5	-	-	TRBJ2-7	TGTGCCAGCAGCCGAGGGGGCTACGAGCAGTACTTC	CASSRGGYEQYF
TRBV7-9	-	TRBD1	TRBJ2-6	TGTGCCAGCAGCTTACCCGACAGGGGAGCTGGGGCCAACGTCCTGACTTTC	CASSLPDRGAGANVLTF
TRBV7-9	-	-	TRBJ1-5	TGTGCCAGCAGCTCACCGTACTGGGGGGAGGATGGCAATCAGCCCCAGCATTTT	CASSSPYWGEDGNQPQHF
TRBV27	once	TRBD1	TRBJ2-6	TGTGCCAGCAGCTGGGGGCTGACCGGGACAGGCCCTGTCGGGGCCAACGTCCTGACTTTC	CASSWGLTGTGPVGANVLTF
TRBV7-9	-	-	TRBJ1-2	TGTGCCAGCAGCGGCTCCAGGGTAGGCGTGGGCTATGGCTACACCTTC	CASSGSRVGVGYGYTF
TRBV5-1	-	-	TRBJ2-7	TGCGCCAGCAGCACTACTGCGGGCCGAGACGAGCAGTACTTC	CASSTTAGRDEQYF
TRBV9	once	-	TRBJ1-5	TGTGCCAGCAGCGTCGGCGGCGGCGGTCAGCCCCAGCATTTT	CASSVGGGGQPQHF
TRBV7-2	-	-	TRBJ2-1	TGTGCCAGCAGCTTAACATATGAGCAGTTCTTC	CASSLTYEQFF
TRBV5-4	-	-	TRBJ2-1	TGTGCCAGCAGCTTGGAAGGTATTCGGGGTGCCTACAATGAGCAGTTCTTC	CASSLEGIRGAYNEQFF
TRBV6-1	-	TRBD1	TRBJ2-5	TGTGCCAGCAGTGAATCCGTACAGGGGGCCCACGAGACCCAGTACTTC	CASSESVQGAHETQYF
TRBV28	-	-	TRBJ1-2	TGTGCCAGCGAGTTAACGAACGGGGGGTCAGGCTATGGCTACACCTTC	CASELTNGGSGYGYTF
TRBV9	-	TRBD1	TRBJ2-3	TGTGCCAGCAGCGTGGGACAGGATACCACAGATACGCAGTATTTT	CASSVGQDTTDTQYF
TRBV28	-	-	TRBJ2-5	TGTGCCAGCAGTTCACGCCTCTCTCCCCTGACAGGCTACCAAGAGACCCAGTACTTC	CASSSRLSPLTGYQETQYF
TRBV18	-	TRBD2	TRBJ2-5	TGTGCCAGCTCACCACGGCTAGCGGATTACCAAGAGACCCAGTACTTC	CASSPRLADYQETQYF
TRBV6-1	once	-	TRBJ1-5	TGTGCCAGCAGTGAAAGTGGGGGGGTTTTGCAGCCCCAGCATTTT	CASSESGGVLQPQHF
TRBV27	-	TRBD2	TRBJ2-7	TGTGCCAGCAGTGTCAGCGGGAGTTACTACGAGCAGTACTTC	CASSVSGSYYEQYF
TRBV6-1	-	-	TRBJ2-7	TGTGCCAGCAGCGTAGGGACAAGGCAGTACTTC	CASSVGTRQYF
TRBV11-2	-	-	TRBJ2-7	TGTGCCAGCAGCTCCATACGGGGGAGCTCCTACGAGCAGTACTTC	CASSSIRGSSYEQYF
TRBV7-9	-	-	TRBJ1-1	TGTGCCAGCAGCTTAGCGGGCTGGAACACTGAAGCTTTCTTT	CASSLAGWNTEAFF
TRBV6-7	-	TRBD1	TRBJ1-4	TGTGCCAGCAGTTACTCTGGACAGGGTGGGATGGGACGCCTATTTGCAACTAATGAAAAACTGTTTTTT	CASSYSGQGGMGRLFATNEKLFF
TRBV10-1	few	TRBD1	TRBJ1-2	TGCGCCAGCAGTGCGACAGGGGGGTATGGCTACACCTTC	CASSATGGYGYTF
TRBV7-8	once	-	TRBJ2-1	TGTGCCAGCAGCTTCCGACAGAGCTCCTACAATGAGCAGTTCTTC	CASSFRQSSYNEQFF
TRBV5-4	-	TRBD1	TRBJ1-2	TGTGCCAGCAGGACGGACAGGTCAGGTGGCTACACCTTC	CASRTDRSGGYTF
TRBV6-1	-	-	TRBJ1-2	TGTACCAGCAGTGACCCCCAGGGGCTTTATGGCTACACCTTC	CTSSDPQGLYGYTF
TRBV2	-	-	TRBJ2-1	TGTGCCAGCAGACGAACGGGAGCTGAAGAGCAGTTCTTC	CASRRTGAEEQFF
TRBV7-8	once	TRBD2	TRBJ2-7	TGTGCCAGCAGCTTACCGGGACTAGCGACCGAGCAGTACTTC	CASSLPGLATEQYF
TRBV4-2	few	-	TRBJ2-1	TGTGCCAGCAGCCAAGATCTGGGCGAGCAGTTCTTC	CASSQDLGEQFF
TRBV5-1	-	-	TRBJ1-6	TGCGCCAGCAGCTCACACAGGGAGACGAATTCACCCCTCCACTTT	CASSSHRETNSPLHF